This TCR beta chain was captured by sequencing in a study of T cell responses to AZD1222 COVID-19 vaccine. Sequencing used immunoSEQ multiplex PCR; TCRdb keeps in-frame clones, though not all of them. The table has 130,000 or so clones, 89% seen once; the top ten hold 6.3%. Findings and limits, study-wide: Elevations in Spike-specific TCR breadth and depth followed administration of two AZD1222 doses. Baseline seropositivity characterized only a handful of AZD1222 recipients. Sampling that yielded the repertoires occurred only after the peak T cell response. Possibly, clonal diversity was underestimated; donors were largely white British and included more females.

This clone showed up just a few times. Its antigen is still unknown. V gave up 2 bases and J gave up 1 base, with 5 bases separating them. Per the germline V gene, CDR1 is LGHDT and CDR2 is YNNKEL (reference sequence). CDR3 size: 13 residues. This chain uses TRBV3-1 (or the pseudogene TRBV3-2) with TRBJ1-1; D ambiguous. The sequenced sample was peripheral blood, obtained on day 0 of AZD1222 vaccination. The clonotype comes from an adult in good health. DNA of the CDR3: TGTGCCAGCAGCCAACAATCGAACACTGAAGCTTTCTTT. It encodes CASSQQSNTEAFF.